Shown below are 21 T cell receptor beta chains from a single sample sequenced in a study of blood T cell repertoires in COVID-19. Sequencing used immunoSEQ multiplex PCR; TCRdb keeps in-frame clones, though not all of them. The table records nearly 55,000 clones, roughly nine tenths of them present only once. The sample was peripheral blood. These receptors all stem from a woman in her fifties or sixties with active or convalescent COVID-19.

The J gene is TRBJ1-5, the V gene TRBV7-8; 7 nucleotides line up with TRBD1. The V segment lost 5 bases and the J segment 6 bases; nucleotides outside the gene matches: 10. Germline CDR1 and CDR2: SGHVS and FQNEAQ. The CDR3 contains 15 residues. The CDR3 coding sequence is TGTGCCAGCAGCACTATGACAGGGTTGGGTCAGCCCCAGCATTTT. Translating it yields CASSTMTGLGQPQHF. The variable domain in full, with the rest retrieved from reference TRBV7-8 and TRBJ1-5, is GAGVSQSPRYKVAKRGQDVALRCDPISGHVSLFWYQQALGQGPEFLTYFQNEAQLDKSGLPSDRFFAERPEGSVSTLKIQRTQQEDSAVYLCASSTMTGLGQPQHFGDGTRLSIL.

V is TRBV4-1 and J is TRBJ1-5, with unresolved D. The germline V and J ends were trimmed by 2 bases and 6 bases, with 14 bases remaining between them. This CDR3 region has 15 residues. Germline lookup yields CDR1 MGHRA and CDR2 YSYEKL. CDR3 residues: CASSQLREWGQPQHF. The CDR3, as DNA: TGCGCCAGCAGCCAATTACGGGAATGGGGTCAGCCCCAGCATTTT.

This chain connects TRBV7-2 to TRBJ2-1; 7 nucleotides match TRBD2. J lost 4 bases, V lost 1 base, and 10 bases had no gene match. The CDR3 has 17 residues. Germline CDR1 is SGHTA and CDR2 is FQGNSA. CDR3 in DNA: TGTGCCAGCAGCTTAGTCAGCCTAGCGGCACCTTACAATGAGCAGTTCTTC. Its protein is CASSLVSLAAPYNEQFF.

The chain recombines TRBV28 with TRBJ1-6; perhaps TRBD1 as D (6 bases). Germline V CDR1 and CDR2: MDHEN, SYDVKM. The CDR3 contains 17 residues. V was shortened by 1 base and J by 10 bases, with 20 bases between the two germline ends. The CDR3 DNA follows: TGTGCCAGCAGTTTATCCAAAAGGAGAGGGGGTGGGTCACCCCTCCACTTT. Residues: CASSLSKRRGGGSPLHF.

The CDR3 region has the DNA TGTGCCAGCAGTTTGGAGTGGGGCCTCGTGGAAGCTTTCTTT. Translating gives CASSLEWGLVEAFF. The chain combines TRBV28 with TRBJ1-1, with D possibly TRBD1 on 5 matching bases. The CDR3 is 14 amino acids. Germline-derived CDR1 and CDR2 are MDHEN and SYDVKM. Trimming left V 3 bases short and J 8 bases short, with 16 bases between. The whole variable domain, filled in from reference TRBV28 and TRBJ1-1, reads DVKVTQSSRYLVKRTGEKVFLECVQDMDHENMFWYRQDPGLGLRLIYFSYDVKMKEKGDIPEGYSVSREKKERFSLILESASTNQTSMYLCASSLEWGLVEAFFGQGTRLTVV.

The chain has TRBV6-5 and TRBJ1-1; TRBD1 might be the D (5 bases). Between the trimmed V and J ends, which lost 5 bases and 8 bases, there was a span of 18 bases. CDR1 and CDR2 from the germline V gene are MNHEY and SVGAGI. The CDR3 consists of 14 residues. CDR3: CASSTRGEGQEAFF. The DNA for the CDR3 is TGTGCCAGCAGTACCCGGGGGGAAGGGCAGGAAGCTTTCTTT.

In this sample, this clone turned up once. This chain links TRBV5-1 with TRBJ1-5, with 7 bases identical to TRBD1. The germline CDR1 and CDR2 sequences are SGHRS and YFSETQ. V was pared by 4 bases and J by 4 bases, with 2 bases of the junction left unmatched. The CDR3 length is 13 residues. The CDR3 loop reads CASSRDRNQPQHF. The DNA for the CDR3 is TGCGCCAGCAGCCGGGACAGAAATCAGCCCCAGCATTTT.

V gene TRBV7-3 combines with J gene TRBJ1-1; a possible D gene is TRBD1 (6 bases). The CDR3 extends over 14 amino acids. Germline CDR1 reads SGHTA; CDR2 reads FQGTGA. Trimming removed 7 bases from V and 3 bases from J, with 15 bases in between. The CDR3 sequence: CASTLGGGHTEAFF. CDR3 sequence (DNA): TGTGCCAGCACTCTGGGAGGGGGTCACACTGAAGCTTTCTTT.

The V call is TRBV15, the J call TRBJ2-7; 8 nucleotides agree with TRBD1. V was clipped by 0 bases and J by 0 bases; unmatched bases: 4. This CDR3 is 16 amino acids long. Per the germline V gene, CDR1 is LNHNV and CDR2 is YYDKDF (reference sequence). CDR3 region: CATSRDRTGSSYEQYF. The DNA of the CDR3 is TGTGCCACCAGCAGAGACCGGACAGGGAGCTCCTACGAGCAGTACTTC.

The CDR3 DNA reads TGTGCCAGCAGTTTTAGGGGTCGTTTGAACACTGAAGCTTTCTTT. Amino acid sequence: CASSFRGRLNTEAFF. V is TRBV27 and J is TRBJ1-1, with D maybe TRBD1 (5 bases). Germline V gene data show CDR1 as MNHEY and CDR2 as SMNVEV (reference sequence). This CDR3 spans 15 amino acids. V lost 3 bases and J 0 bases, leaving 11 bases between the germline ends.

The rearrangement uses TRBV28 and TRBJ1-5; 7 bases align to TRBD1. The ends lost 7 bases at V and 0 bases at J; junction bases unmatched: 12. The CDR3 consists of 17 residues. The germline CDR1 and CDR2 sequences are MDHEN and SYDVKM. This CDR3 is CASTYVGGKYSNQPQHF. CDR3 bases: TGTGCCAGCACTTACGTAGGGGGCAAATATAGCAATCAGCCCCAGCATTTT.

The chain uses TRBV28 and TRBJ1-6; 10 bases line up with TRBD1. Trimming at V came to 3 bases and at J to 9 bases, leaving 2 bases not matched to a gene. The CDR3 length is 14 residues. The germline V gene has CDR1 MDHEN and CDR2 SYDVKM. Here the CDR3 reads CASSLGQGTSPLHF. Written as DNA, the CDR3 is TGTGCCAGCAGTTTGGGACAGGGGACTTCACCCCTCCACTTT.

The chain uses TRBV28 and TRBJ1-1, with D maybe TRBD1 (6 bases). This CDR3 is built from 11 residues. Per germline, CDR1 MDHEN and CDR2 SYDVKM. With 3 bases removed from V and 10 bases from J, the gap between germline ends came to 9 bases. CDR3 protein: CASSFTQGAFF. The CDR3 DNA is TGTGCCAGCAGTTTTACACAGGGAGCTTTCTTT.

V gene TRBV7-2 combines with J gene TRBJ2-4, with 11 bases identical to TRBD2. The CDR3 totals 15 residues. Germline CDR1 is SGHTA and CDR2 is FQGNSA. V trimming: 3 bases; J trimming: 6 bases; junction bases outside the gene matches: 4. The CDR3 coding sequence is TGTGCCAGCAGCTTTCCCGGGACTAGCGGAAACATTCAGTACTTC. This encodes CASSFPGTSGNIQYF.

This chain connects TRBV11-2 to TRBJ2-5, with 7 bases that match TRBD1. Germline V gene lookup returns CDR1 SGHAT and CDR2 FQNNGV. Trimming at V came to 4 bases and at J to 2 bases, leaving 7 bases not matched to a gene. This CDR3 spans 15 amino acids. As DNA, the CDR3 is TGTGCCAGCAGCTATCAGAGGGGGCCTCAAGAGACCCAGTACTTC. Translated: CASSYQRGPQETQYF.

The chain couples TRBV28 to TRBJ1-3; TRBD1 might be the D (6 bases). The germline V gene has CDR1 MDHEN and CDR2 SYDVKM. The CDR3 has 14 residues. V gave up 7 bases and J gave up 4 bases, with 14 bases separating them. The CDR3, as DNA: TGTGCCAGCAAAGTCACAGGGCTCGGAAACACCATATATTTT. Amino acid sequence: CASKVTGLGNTIYF.

This chain links TRBV19 with TRBJ1-1; D remains ambiguous. Germline CDR1 reads LNHDA; CDR2 reads SQIVND (reference sequence). The CDR3 totals 14 residues. V lost 7 bases and J 4 bases, leaving 16 bases between the germline ends. CDR3 nucleotides: TGTGCCAGTAAAAGTTATTCTGGAGGCACTGAAGCTTTCTTT. It encodes CASKSYSGGTEAFF.

The V call is TRBV5-6, the J call TRBJ1-2; D is perhaps TRBD1 (6 bases). Germline V gene data show CDR1 as SGHDT and CDR2 as YYEEEE. This CDR3 has 14 amino acids. Deletions cut 6 bases from V and 6 bases from J, with 18 bases between. The CDR3 DNA is TGTGCCAGCACTGAGAACGGGGGGCTGGATGGCTACACCTTC. It is translated as CASTENGGLDGYTF.

This chain links TRBV11-2 with TRBJ2-7; D is uncertain. The germline V and J ends were trimmed by 2 bases and 0 bases, with 11 bases remaining between them. The germline CDR1 and CDR2 sequences are SGHAT and FQNNGV. The CDR3 length is 15 residues. The CDR3 sequence: CASSLFRLLSYEQYF. Here the CDR3 DNA reads TGTGCCAGCAGCTTATTCAGGCTCCTCTCCTACGAGCAGTACTTC.

The chain links TRBV5-1 to TRBJ2-1; 7 nucleotides match TRBD2. Unmatched junction bases numbered 9, after V lost 2 bases and J lost 10 bases. The germline CDR1 and CDR2 sequences are SGHRS and YFSETQ. The CDR3 runs to 14 residues. The chain's CDR3 is CASSFGAGFGEQFF. CDR3 nucleotides: TGCGCCAGCAGCTTTGGAGCGGGATTTGGGGAGCAGTTCTTC.

This chain links TRBV18 with TRBJ1-2; 9 bases line up with TRBD1. The CDR3 is made up of 14 amino acids. The germline gives CDR1 KGHSH, CDR2 LQKENI. V lost 0 bases, J lost 5 bases, and 1 base stayed unmatched. CDR3 nucleotides: TGTGCCAGCTCACCACCGGGACAGGGTTATGGCTACACCTTC. Its protein product is CASSPPGQGYGYTF.